In this sample, the clone carrying this T cell receptor beta chain turned up many times. Its antigen remains unknown. This record comes from a study of T cell repertoires in cytomegalovirus infection. Study-level points and caveats: The study identified carriers of CMV plus the relevant HLA from cumulative public TCR beta family frequency.

TCRdb called the reads again in MiXCR, with one record for every CDR3 protein. The profile shows roughly 240,000 distinct CDR3 sequences, around 6.4% of them singletons. The CDR3 runs to 14 residues. V was clipped by 1 base and J by 5 bases; unmatched bases: 4. Germline loops: CDR1 DFQATT, CDR2 SNEGSKA (reference sequence). This chain links TRBV20-1 with TRBJ2-1, with 8 nucleotides matching TRBD1. The specimen was PBMCs. This TCR was recovered from a human donor in good health (CMV status not recorded). Some clones in this sample may be carry-over from other donors' samples. The CDR3 spells CSARAPDRDNEQFF. The CDR3 bases are TGCAGTGCTAGAGCCCCGGACAGGGACAATGAGCAGTTCTTC.